Following are 21 T cell receptor beta chains from one sample sequenced in a study of regulatory T cells in long-lasting Graves disease. As for time point: newly diagnosed GD, antithyroid drugs for less than 3 months. TCR sequences were obtained from RNA taken from PBMCs. To make TCR beta libraries, researchers used iRepertoire HTBI primers and Arm-PCR of CDR3 regions. Via MiXCR, TCRdb re-called the multiplex PCR reads, giving one row per CDR3 protein. The profile shows about 440,000 distinct CDR3 sequences, approximately 16% of them singletons. Another study also made use of these data, one on T cells in Graves' hyperthyroidism and ophthalmopathy.

Sequencing was performed on peripheral blood mononuclear cells (PBMCs), taken at new diagnosis, from a patient treated with antithyroid drugs. The receptors come from a woman aged 18-29 years with Graves disease.

As for this clonotype: This sequence may be a read error, since a much larger clone differs from it by one base. The V and J genes are TRBV7-9 and TRBJ1-1; no firm D call. CDR3 length equals 12 residues. The germline CDR1 and CDR2 sequences are SEHNR and FQNEAQ (reference sequence). CDR3 in DNA: TGTGCCACCAGCAACCAAACAAGTGAAGCTTTCTTT. It yields the protein CATSNQTSEAFF. Full variable domain (remainder filled in from reference TRBV7-9 and TRBJ1-1): DTGVSQNPRHKITKRGQNVTFRCDPISEHNRLYWYRQTLGQGPEFLTYFQNEAQLEKSRLLSDRFSAERPKGSFSTLEIQRTEQGDSAMYLCATSNQTSEAFFGQGTRLTVV.

This clonotype showed up many times. The chain couples TRBV20-1 to TRBJ2-2, with 8 bases that match TRBD1. V was pared by 5 bases and J by 5 bases, with 7 bases of the junction left unmatched. The CDR3 is 14 amino acids. Germline CDR1 and CDR2: DFQATT and SNEGSKA (reference sequence). This chain's CDR3 is CSALRTGRTGELFF. In DNA, the CDR3 is TGCAGTGCTCTCCGGACAGGGCGGACCGGGGAGCTGTTTTTT.

The chain couples TRBV7-2 to TRBJ2-6; tentatively, D is TRBD1 or TRBD2 (6 bases each). Germline CDR1 and CDR2: SGHTA and FQGNSA. The CDR3 length is 17 residues. Trimming left V 1 base short and J 4 bases short, with 14 bases between. The CDR3 DNA follows: TGTGCCAGCAGCTTAGTGGGGGGCTTGGGAGGGGCCAACGTCCTGACTTTC. Protein product: CASSLVGGLGGANVLTF. The full variable domain, with the rest looked up from reference TRBV7-2 and TRBJ2-6, is GAGVSQSPSNKVTEKGKDVELRCDPISGHTALYWYRQSLGQGLEFLIYFQGNSAPDKSGLPSDRFSAERTGGSVSTLTIQRTQQEDSAVYLCASSLVGGLGGANVLTFGAGSRLTVL.

V usage is TRBV9 and J usage is TRBJ1-2, with 7 positions matching TRBD1. Germline CDR1 is SGDLS and CDR2 is YYNGEE. V lost 3 bases, J lost 0 bases, and 5 bases stayed unmatched. CDR3 length equals 15 residues. CDR3 DNA: TGTGCCAGCAGCGGGGGACAGACCTCTAACTATGGCTACACCTTC. This encodes CASSGGQTSNYGYTF.

The table lists this clonotype with a few counts. The chain joins TRBV9 to TRBJ2-2, with TRBD2 matching over 8 bases. The junction had 3 bases not matched to a gene; V was cut back by 0 bases and J by 5 bases. Germline V gene lookup returns CDR1 SGDLS and CDR2 YYNGEE. The CDR3 runs 15 residues. The CDR3 DNA reads as TGTGCCAGCAGCGTAGTAGCGGGAACGACCGGGGAGCTGTTTTTT. This sequence encodes CASSVVAGTTGELFF.

V and J are TRBV5-1 and TRBJ2-2, with 9 bases matching TRBD1. In germline, CDR1 is SGHRS, CDR2 YFSETQ. V was clipped by 5 bases and J by 1 base; unmatched bases: 6. The CDR3 has 16 amino acids. Here the CDR3 reads CASRPPGQGNTGELFF. The CDR3 DNA sequence: TGCGCCAGCAGACCGCCGGGACAGGGGAACACCGGGGAGCTGTTTTTT.

This chain connects TRBV19 to TRBJ2-3; possibly TRBD2 for D (5 bases). This CDR3 is built from 16 residues. V lost 3 bases and J lost 0, with 13 bases in between. Germline V CDR1 and CDR2: LNHDA, SQIVND (reference sequence). This CDR3 reads CASSIGPGLSTDTQYF. CDR3 nucleotide sequence: TGTGCCAGTAGTATCGGGCCAGGACTTAGCACAGATACGCAGTATTTT. The full variable domain, with the rest looked up from reference TRBV19 and TRBJ2-3, is DGGITQSPKYLFRKEGQNVTLSCEQNLNHDAMYWYRQDPGQGLRLIYYSQIVNDFQKGDIAEGYSVSREKKESFPLTVTSAQKNPTAFYLCASSIGPGLSTDTQYFGPGTRLTVL.

This clonotype came up a few times. The rearrangement joins TRBV13 to TRBJ2-7; maybe TRBD2 (5 bases). The CDR3 is 15 amino acids. The germline V and J ends were trimmed by 2 bases and 2 bases, with 13 bases remaining between them. Germline V gene data show CDR1 as PRHDT and CDR2 as FYEKMQ (reference sequence). In DNA form, the CDR3 reads TGTGCCAGCAGCTTAAACCTAGCAGGACCCTACGAGCAGTACTTC. Protein sequence: CASSLNLAGPYEQYF. The whole variable domain, filled in from reference TRBV13 and TRBJ2-7, reads AAGVIQSPRHLIKEKRETATLKCYPIPRHDTVYWYQQGPGQDPQFLISFYEKMQSDKGSIPDRFSAQQFSDYHSELNMSSLELGDSALYFCASSLNLAGPYEQYFGPGTRLTVT.

This clonotype was recorded many times. CDR3 bases: TGTGCCTGGAGTGTACCAGGGCATGGCTACACCTTC. Protein: CAWSVPGHGYTF. The genes are TRBV30 and TRBJ1-2, with D possibly matching TRBD1 (5 bases). The CDR3 totals 12 residues. V lost 0 bases to trimming and J lost 6 bases, with 8 bases between them. Germline V gene lookup returns CDR1 GTSNPN and CDR2 SVGIG (reference sequence).

The chain has TRBV20-1 and TRBJ2-3, with a weak D call TRBD1 (5 bases). CDR1 and CDR2 (germline): DFQATT, SNEGSKA (reference sequence). Trimming removed 3 bases from V and 2 bases from J, with 12 bases in between. The CDR3 is made up of 14 amino acids. The chain's CDR3 is CSASSIGATDTQYF. Written as DNA, the CDR3 is TGCAGTGCTAGCTCCATAGGGGCCACAGATACGCAGTATTTT.

This clonotype occurred many times. The J gene is TRBJ1-1, the V gene TRBV7-2, with D possibly being TRBD1 (5 bases). V dropped 6 bases and J dropped 8 bases, with 10 bases sitting between them. CDR1 is SGHTA, CDR2 FQGNSA, per germline. The CDR3 is 11 amino acids. For the CDR3, the DNA is TGTGCCAGCAGTTTTGGGACGGAAGCTTTCTTT. Its protein is CASSFGTEAFF.

In this sample, this clonotype turned up many times. The V and J genes are TRBV29-1 and TRBJ2-1; D is ambiguous. Germline V gene data show CDR1 as SQVTM and CDR2 as ANQGSEA. The CDR3 runs 12 residues. V lost 4 bases and J 6 bases, leaving 10 bases between the germline ends. The CDR3 nucleotides are TGCAGCGTTGTCCAAGTAGGCAATGAGCAGTTCTTC. It yields the protein CSVVQVGNEQFF.

The genes are TRBV5-1 and TRBJ1-1, with D possibly TRBD1 on 6 matching bases. The V end was cut by 3 bases, the J end by 6 bases, with 15 bases between. Per the germline V gene, CDR1 is SGHRS and CDR2 is YFSETQ. The CDR3 has 14 residues. The CDR3 sequence is CASSYGQIISEAFF. CDR3 nucleotides: TGCGCCAGCAGCTACGGACAGATTATCTCTGAAGCTTTCTTT.

This clonotype was counted many times. This chain joins TRBV5-1 and TRBJ2-7; the match to TRBD2 covers 8 bases. This CDR3 is built from 14 residues. The germline V gene encodes CDR1 SGHRS and CDR2 YFSETQ. The V segment lost 6 bases and the J segment 2 bases; nucleotides outside the gene matches: 7. CDR3 region: CASNLSGSTYEQYF. For the CDR3, the DNA is TGCGCCAGCAACTTAAGCGGGAGCACCTACGAGCAGTACTTC. The whole variable domain, filled in from reference TRBV5-1 and TRBJ2-7, reads KAGVTQTPRYLIKTRGQQVTLSCSPISGHRSVSWYQQTPGQGLQFLFEYFSETQRNKGNFPGRFSGRQFSNSRSEMNVSTLELGDSALYLCASNLSGSTYEQYFGPGTRLTVT.

This clonotype turned up a few times. V is TRBV15 and J is TRBJ1-2, with 9 bases identical to TRBD1. With 0 bases clipped from V and 11 bases from J, the junction kept 13 bases outside the gene matches. The CDR3 contains 16 residues. The germline V gene encodes CDR1 LNHNV and CDR2 YYDKDF (reference sequence). The CDR3 here is CATSREMLRTGEGYTF. CDR3 in DNA: TGTGCCACCAGCAGAGAAATGCTTAGGACAGGGGAAGGATACACCTTC.

This clonotype was seen a handful of times. The rearrangement joins TRBV7-2 to TRBJ2-1; TRBD2 aligns across 8 bases. J was trimmed by 4 bases and V by 3 bases; bases with no gene match: 2. The germline CDR1 and CDR2 sequences are SGHTA and FQGNSA. The length of the CDR3 is 14 residues. In DNA, the CDR3 is TGTGCCAGCAGCTTCGGGACTAGGTACAATGAGCAGTTCTTC. This sequence encodes CASSFGTRYNEQFF. Full variable domain (missing parts from reference TRBV7-2 and TRBJ2-1): GAGVSQSPSNKVTEKGKDVELRCDPISGHTALYWYRQSLGQGLEFLIYFQGNSAPDKSGLPSDRFSAERTGGSVSTLTIQRTQQEDSAVYLCASSFGTRYNEQFFGPGTRLTVL.

The sample holds many counts of this clonotype. J is TRBJ1-1 and V is TRBV2, with a possible D match to TRBD1 (6 bases). Looked up from germline, CDR1 is SNHLY and CDR2 is FYNNEI. Trimming took 4 bases from V and 1 from J, leaving 10 bases between them. The CDR3 loop spans 14 amino acids. CDR3 nucleotides: TGTGCCAGCAGTGCGGGACACTGGAACACTGAAGCTTTCTTT. As protein: CASSAGHWNTEAFF.

This clonotype has a count of ten or more. V and J are TRBV7-3 and TRBJ2-7; 9 positions match TRBD2. Looked up from germline, CDR1 is SGHTA and CDR2 is FQGTGA. The V gene end was trimmed by 0 bases and the J gene end by 7 bases; junction bases not matched to a gene: 10. This CDR3 comprises 16 residues. Here the CDR3 DNA reads TGTGCCAGCAGCTTAACCCAGCGGGGGGACCTTGGGGAGCAGTACTTC. This translates into CASSLTQRGDLGEQYF.

The CDR3 region has the DNA TGCGCCAGCTTCCTCTCCCCCGACTTGCAAGAGACCCAGTACTTC. Translated, it gives CASFLSPDLQETQYF. This chain uses TRBV10-1 with TRBJ2-5; D gene ambiguous. CDR3 length equals 15 residues. The germline gives CDR1 WNHNN, CDR2 SYGVQD (reference sequence). The V end was cut by 8 bases, the J end by 2 bases, with 18 bases between.

This clonotype occurred many times. The chain employs TRBV28 and TRBJ2-7; 7 bases fit TRBD2. There are 14 residues in the CDR3. Germline-derived CDR1 and CDR2 are MDHEN and SYDVKM. With 6 bases clipped from V and 3 bases from J, the junction kept 8 bases outside the gene matches. CDR3 sequence: CASRGTIRLYEQYF. In DNA, the CDR3 is TGTGCCAGCAGGGGGACTATCCGCCTCTACGAGCAGTACTTC.

This clonotype was detected ten times or more. This chain links TRBV28 with TRBJ2-4; 9 bases are a match to TRBD1. The V gene's germline CDR1 is MDHEN and CDR2 SYDVKM. V shed 5 bases and J 2 bases; nucleotides not matched to a gene: 4. This CDR3 region has 15 residues. The CDR3, as DNA: TGTGCCAGCAGTGCCGGACAGGGGTCCAAAAACATTCAGTACTTC. It specifies CASSAGQGSKNIQYF.